This T cell receptor beta chain was sequenced during a study of T cell responses to AZD1222 COVID-19 vaccine. In the study overall: Second-dose groups at about 4 or about 12 weeks were pooled.

The CDR3 runs 20 residues. V lost 4 bases, J lost 4 bases, and 26 bases lay in between. Germline values: CDR1 MRHNA, CDR2 SNTAGT. Method: immunoSEQ multiplex PCR; TCRdb's copy keeps in-frame clones and lacks some. This sample has some 89,000 clones, with 90% found just once. Sequenced material: peripheral blood, taken on day 0 of AZD1222 vaccination. V usage is TRBV6-4 and J usage is TRBJ2-6, with D unclear. This sequence originates from an adult in good health. The CDR3 DNA reads as TGTGCCAGCAGTGTTTTGGTGGTTCGAAGGTGGGTTTCCGGGGCCAACGTCCTGACTTTC. It encodes CASSVLVVRRWVSGANVLTF.